Each of the 9 T cell receptor beta chains below was sequenced from the same sample in a study of CD8+ T cells in alopecia areata. The treatment: oral pan-JAK inhibitor, 5-10 mg twice daily. In each case, RNA was isolated and then reverse transcribed into cDNA as the sequencing template. This table comes from immunoSEQ multiplex PCR, and its TCRdb copy is limited to in-frame clones, with some not included. The table has 150,000 to 200,000 clones, just under 65% seen once. The sequencing here drew on CD4+ T cells sorted from blood, taken at week 49, from a patient treated with tofacitinib. Receptor source: a human donor with alopecia areata.

This chain joins TRBV27 and TRBJ1-1; D possibly corresponds to TRBD1 (5 bases). From germline, CDR1 is MNHEY and CDR2 SMNVEV (reference sequence). The CDR3 is 13 residues long. V was trimmed by 8 bases and J by 2 bases, leaving 12 bases between them. The CDR3 DNA reads TGTGCCAGCCAGGGTGGACTTAACACTGAAGCTTTCTTT. As protein: CASQGGLNTEAFF.

The rearrangement links TRBV7-2 to TRBJ1-2; D remains unclear. The V gene's germline CDR1 is SGHTA and CDR2 FQGNSA. The V end was cut by 1 base, the J end by 1 base, with 4 bases between. CDR3 length: 13 amino acids. DNA for the CDR3: TGTGCCAGCAGCTTAGAGGATAACTATGGCTACACCTTC. Amino acids: CASSLEDNYGYTF.

The genes are TRBV6-5 and TRBJ2-2, with 8 bases fitting TRBD1. Germline assignment: CDR1 MNHEY and CDR2 SVGAGI. This CDR3 comprises 14 residues. V lost 6 bases to trimming and J lost 7 bases; unmatched junction nucleotides: 7. CDR3 sequence: CASSRTGSSGELFF. DNA for the CDR3: TGTGCCAGCAGCCGGACAGGGTCTAGCGGGGAGCTGTTTTTT.

The genes are TRBV30 and TRBJ2-2; the D gene is possibly TRBD2 (6 bases). This CDR3 is built from 15 residues. Germline V gene data show CDR1 as GTSNPN and CDR2 as SVGIG (reference sequence). V was shortened by 5 bases and J by 6 bases, with 19 bases between the two germline ends. The CDR3 DNA is TGTGCCTGGGATCGCGCTTTGGCGGGATCCGGGGAGCTGTTTTTT. Residues: CAWDRALAGSGELFF. The full variable domain, rest sourced from reference TRBV30 and TRBJ2-2, is SQTIHQWPATLVQPVGSPLSLECTVEGTSNPNLYWYRQAAGRGLQLLFYSVGIGQISSEVPQNLSASRPQDRQFILSSKKLLLSDSGFYLCAWDRALAGSGELFFGEGSRLTVL.

The V and J genes are TRBV29-1 and TRBJ1-3; D is perhaps TRBD1 (6 bases). CDR1 and CDR2 from the germline V gene are SQVTM and ANQGSEA. V lost 7 bases and J 7 bases, leaving 11 bases between the germline ends. This CDR3 region has 11 residues. CDR3 protein: CSAERGNTIYF. As DNA, the CDR3 is TGCAGCGCCGAGAGGGGGAACACCATATATTTT.

V gene TRBV7-2 combines with J gene TRBJ1-1; 9 nucleotides align to TRBD1. Trimming cost V 4 bases and J 6 bases; bases outside gene matches: 9. The CDR3 runs 15 residues. Germline V CDR1 and CDR2: SGHTA, FQGNSA. CDR3 DNA: TGTGCCAGCAGCTCCCGGGACAGGGATTTCCCTGAAGCTTTCTTT. It encodes CASSSRDRDFPEAFF.

This clone has more than one count but fewer than ten. V is TRBV29-1 and J is TRBJ1-1, with no clear D. Looked up from germline, CDR1 is SQVTM and CDR2 is ANQGSEA. This CDR3 contains 13 residues. V lost 2 bases and J lost 1, with 8 bases in between. CDR3 residues: CSVEFRPNTEAFF. The CDR3 bases are TGCAGCGTTGAATTTAGGCCGAACACTGAAGCTTTCTTT.

This rearrangement joins TRBV6-5 to TRBJ2-3, with 9 bases fitting TRBD2. The germline gives CDR1 MNHEY, CDR2 SVGAGI. J lost 6 bases, V lost 7 bases, and 11 bases had no gene match. The CDR3 runs to 15 residues. The CDR3 sequence: CASTEAGGRSDTQYF. The CDR3 bases are TGTGCCAGCACCGAAGCGGGGGGCCGTTCCGATACGCAGTATTTT.

V is TRBV27 and J is TRBJ1-6; D is unresolved. The CDR3 sequence is 14 residues long. Germline CDR1 MNHEY, CDR2 SMNVEV (reference sequence). With 2 bases removed from V and 2 bases from J, the gap between germline ends came to 4 bases. CDR3 sequence (DNA): TGTGCCAGCAGTTTAATCCCCTATAATTCACCCCTCCACTTT. Amino acids: CASSLIPYNSPLHF.